The text below deals with one T cell receptor (beta chain). As yet, its antigen is unknown. The data belong to a study of post-analysis software for immune sequencing data. Study background: The disease courses spanned relapsing-remitting, secondary progressive and progressive-relapsing forms of multiple sclerosis. The study, taken as a whole, reports: Patients carried five TRBV segments more frequently than controls did, and TRBV5-6, TRBV5-1 and TRBV20-1 were among them.

cDNA libraries for TCR beta contained unique molecular identifiers. TCRdb re-analysed the PCR reads in MiXCR, keeping a single row per CDR3 protein. The sample carries about half a million distinct CDR3 sequences, approximately 34% recorded once. Germline V gene lookup returns CDR1 DFQATT and CDR2 SNEGSKA (reference sequence). After removal of 5 bases from V and 4 bases from J, the junction contained 9 bases not matched to a gene. CDR3 size: 14 residues. The sample was blood. The receptor was derived from a girl under 18 with multiple sclerosis. The chain links TRBV20-1 to TRBJ2-5; TRBD2 aligns across 8 bases. The CDR3 nucleotides are TGCAGTGCTGGTAGTGGGACTAGTTCAGAGACCCAGTACTTC. Protein: CSAGSGTSSETQYF.